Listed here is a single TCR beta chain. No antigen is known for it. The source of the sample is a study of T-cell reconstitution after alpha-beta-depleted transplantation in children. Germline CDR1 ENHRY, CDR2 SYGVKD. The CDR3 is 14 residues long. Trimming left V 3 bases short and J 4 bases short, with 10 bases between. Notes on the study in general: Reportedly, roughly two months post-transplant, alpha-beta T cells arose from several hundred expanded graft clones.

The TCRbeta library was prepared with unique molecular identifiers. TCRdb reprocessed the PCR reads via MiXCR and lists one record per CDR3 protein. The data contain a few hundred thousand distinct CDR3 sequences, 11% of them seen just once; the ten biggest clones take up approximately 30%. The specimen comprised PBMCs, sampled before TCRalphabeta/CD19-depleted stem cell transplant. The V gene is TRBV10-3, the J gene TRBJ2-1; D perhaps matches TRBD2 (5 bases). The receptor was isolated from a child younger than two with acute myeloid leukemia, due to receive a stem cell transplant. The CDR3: CAISDSTSYNEQFF. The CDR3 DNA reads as TGTGCCATCAGTGATTCAACTAGTTACAATGAGCAGTTCTTC.